This TCR beta chain derives from a study of cytomegalovirus exposure and HLA in healthy donors. Study outcomes and limitations: Several of the most significant clusters appeared linked to common viral pathogens, based on a later analysis. Trimming of TCR beta V- and J-genes showed a link, identified in a later analysis, to a missense DCLRE1C variant.

Amplification used 60 Vbeta primers and 13 Jbeta primers. TCRdb keeps only in-frame clones here, not all; method: immunoSEQ multiplex PCR. The data hold 110,000 or so clones, with 82% observed a single time. Details on this clone: Its antigen remains unidentified.

The TCR comes from a woman between 18 and 29 years old in good health and CMV-seronegative. Sequenced material: PBMCs.

CDR3 nucleotides: TGTGCCAGCAGCTTTCAGGGGAACTACGAGCAGTACTTC. This sequence encodes CASSFQGNYEQYF. This rearrangement joins TRBV5-8 to TRBJ2-7; a weak D match, TRBD1 (6 bases). CDR1 and CDR2 (germline): SGHTS, YDEGEE. Trimming pared 2 bases from V and 3 bases from J, leaving 9 bases between. CDR3 length equals 13 residues.